This T cell receptor beta chain was retrieved from a study of PD-L1 blockade in urothelial cancer. Looking at the study overall: Typically, measured as a median, blood samples had 140,000 or so T cells.

Time point described: peripheral blood 6 weeks after treatment start. It was locally advanced or metastatic urothelial carcinoma that patients had. Pretreatment and on-treatment blood mononuclear cell samples were taken, totaling between 1 and 8 time points per patient. Sequencing was performed with immunoSEQ multiplex PCR; in TCRdb, only in-frame clones are kept and a portion is missing. The table lists approximately 79,000 clones, around 90% of them singletons. This clone was detected once. From germline, CDR1 is SGHRS and CDR2 YFSETQ. The ends lost 4 bases at V and 0 bases at J; junction bases unmatched: 4. This CDR3 has 17 residues.

The TCR originated in a woman at least 80 years old with urothelial cancer. Here the sequenced sample was PBMCs, taken around atezolizumab (anti-PD-L1) treatment. The V gene is TRBV5-1, the J gene TRBJ2-1; 13 bases are a match to TRBD2. The CDR3 spells CASSLRTSGSSYNEQFF. CDR3 nucleotides: TGCGCCAGCAGCCTCCGGACTAGCGGGAGCTCCTACAATGAGCAGTTCTTC.